This entry concerns a single TCR beta chain. Its antigen is unidentified. The data derive from a study of T cell repertoires in cytomegalovirus infection. Study details: TCR beta signatures that were public indicated CMV infection and matching HLA type.

Points from the study as a whole: Public TCR beta family frequency separated CMV-and-HLA carriers, including in an independent cohort. Within the response measured ex vivo, HLA-C-restricted CMV-specific TCR beta clonotypes were dominant.

TCRdb reanalysed the reads using MiXCR and keeps one entry per CDR3 protein. Among approximately 200,000 distinct CDR3 sequences listed, approximately 22% were seen once. Germline V gene lookup returns CDR1 SQVTM and CDR2 ANQGSEA. The CDR3 totals 12 residues. V lost 3 bases, J lost 6 bases, and 8 bases lay in between. Input material: CD8+ T cells from PBMCs. The chain has TRBV29-1 and TRBJ2-2; D is undetermined. The TCR sequence derives from a human donor in good health (CMV status not recorded). Some clones in this sample may be carry-over from other donors' samples. The chain's CDR3 is CSVDNPAGELFF. DNA of the CDR3: TGCAGCGTTGACAACCCTGCCGGGGAGCTGTTTTTT.